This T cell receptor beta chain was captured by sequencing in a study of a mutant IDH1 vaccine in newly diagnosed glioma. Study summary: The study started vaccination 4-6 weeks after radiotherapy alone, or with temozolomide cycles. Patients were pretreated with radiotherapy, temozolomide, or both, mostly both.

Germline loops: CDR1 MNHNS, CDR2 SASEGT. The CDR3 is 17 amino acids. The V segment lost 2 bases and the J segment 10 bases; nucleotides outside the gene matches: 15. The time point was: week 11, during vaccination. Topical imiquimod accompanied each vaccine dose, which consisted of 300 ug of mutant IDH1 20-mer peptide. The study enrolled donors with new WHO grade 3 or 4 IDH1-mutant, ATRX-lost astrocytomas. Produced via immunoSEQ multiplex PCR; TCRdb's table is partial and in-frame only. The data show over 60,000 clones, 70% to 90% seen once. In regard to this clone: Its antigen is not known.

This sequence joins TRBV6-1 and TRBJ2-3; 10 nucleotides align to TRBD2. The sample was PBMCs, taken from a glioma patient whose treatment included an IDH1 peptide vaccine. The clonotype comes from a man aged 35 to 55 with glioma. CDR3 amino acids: CASSERSERGGFVPQYF. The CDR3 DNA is TGTGCCAGCAGTGAACGCTCGGAGCGGGGGGGCTTTGTCCCGCAGTATTTT.